This T cell receptor beta chain comes out of a study of shared clonotypes between healthy human individuals. This CDR3 has 16 amino acids. Per germline, CDR1 SGDLS and CDR2 YYNGEE. Trimming took 2 bases from V and 1 from J, leaving 15 bases between them. Only in-frame clones appear in the TCRdb table, and some are missing; sequencing was by immunoSEQ multiplex PCR. This table has about 500,000 clones, over 60% appearing once. This receptor was taken from a woman in her thirties or forties in good health. Some clones in this sample may be carry-over from other donors' samples. The sample consisted of PBMCs. The chain couples TRBV9 to TRBJ2-5, with D maybe TRBD1 (5 bases). The CDR3 sequence: CASSVEDSLGQETQYF. For the CDR3, the DNA is TGTGCCAGCAGCGTTGAAGACAGCCTTGGCCAAGAGACCCAGTACTTC.